One sample yielded the 32 T cell receptor beta chains listed below, sequenced in a study of CD8 T cells in Susac syndrome. The RNA, roughly 0.45 to 1 ug, was put through reverse transcription using random hexamers. TCRdb reprocessed the immunoSEQ multiplex PCR reads via MiXCR and lists one record per CDR3 protein. The sample records around 230,000 distinct CDR3 sequences, 95% being singletons. Input material: CD4+ T cells from PBMCs. All receptors derive from a human donor with multiple sclerosis.

The V call is TRBV5-1, the J call TRBJ2-5, with 8 bases identical to TRBD1. CDR3 size: 15 residues. V lost 2 bases and J lost 5; bases outside the gene matches: 8. Germline V gene sequence: CDR1 SGHRS, CDR2 YFSETQ. The CDR3 DNA sequence: TGCGCCAGCAGCTTTGGCAGGGGGCGCTTCGAGACCCAGTACTTC. Residues: CASSFGRGRFETQYF.

DNA of the CDR3: TGTGCCAGCAGCCCTGGACAGGGAGGTGGCTACACCTTC. Protein sequence: CASSPGQGGGYTF. The chain joins TRBV4-2 to TRBJ1-2, with 8 bases lining up with TRBD1. CDR1 and CDR2 (germline): LGHNA, YNFKEQ. The CDR3 runs 13 residues. V dropped 4 bases and J dropped 7; count of bases not matched to a gene: 5.

This rearrangement joins TRBV5-6 to TRBJ2-1; D is possibly TRBD1 (5 bases). CDR3 size: 14 residues. V was cut by 3 bases and J by 8 bases, with 15 bases left in between. Germline-derived CDR1 and CDR2 are SGHDT and YYEEEE. CDR3 sequence reads: CASSSLNLGDEQFF. The CDR3 DNA reads TGTGCCAGCAGCTCGCTGAACCTAGGGGATGAGCAGTTCTTC.

This sequence joins TRBV6-5 and TRBJ1-1; possibly TRBD1 for D (6 bases). The CDR3 spans 15 residues. Between the trimmed V and J ends, which lost 1 base and 1 base, there was a span of 10 bases. Germline CDR1 is MNHEY and CDR2 is SVGAGI. CDR3 in DNA: TGTGCCAGCAGTTACTTTGGGGGCGCGAACACTGAAGCTTTCTTT. Protein product: CASSYFGGANTEAFF.

The chain has TRBV20-1 and TRBJ2-3, with 7 bases lining up with TRBD2. With V trimmed by 1 base and J by 2 bases, 6 bases remained unmatched. The CDR3 has 15 amino acids. Germline V gives CDR1 DFQATT, CDR2 SNEGSKA (reference sequence). The CDR3 coding sequence is TGCAGTGCTAGAGCAAGCGGGGACCTCACAGATACGCAGTATTTT. The encoded protein is CSARASGDLTDTQYF.

This rearrangement joins TRBV30 to TRBJ1-2; D unclear. CDR1 and CDR2 (germline): GTSNPN, SVGIG (reference sequence). Deletions cut 0 bases from V and 10 bases from J, with 9 bases between. There are 11 residues in the CDR3. The CDR3 spells CAWSVLSYYTF. The CDR3 region has the DNA TGTGCCTGGAGTGTACTGTCCTACTACACCTTC.

This chain links TRBV3-1 with TRBJ2-7; D perhaps matches TRBD2 (5 bases). Trimming removed 0 bases from V and 6 bases from J, with 15 bases in between. Per germline, CDR1 LGHDT and CDR2 YNNKEL (reference sequence). This CDR3 is built from 15 residues. This CDR3 is CASSQDSPAVGEQYF. As DNA, the CDR3 is TGTGCCAGCAGCCAAGATTCTCCAGCGGTAGGCGAGCAGTACTTC.

The chain uses TRBV3-1 and TRBJ2-2; TRBD2 might be the D (5 bases). Germline V gene lookup returns CDR1 LGHDT and CDR2 YNNKEL (reference sequence). The CDR3 spans 15 residues. The V end lost 0 bases, the J end lost 7 bases, and 12 bases lay between the germline ends. The CDR3 here is CASSQELGLLGELFF. The CDR3 bases are TGTGCCAGCAGCCAAGAACTCGGACTTCTCGGGGAGCTGTTTTTT. Looking up the rest from reference TRBV3-1 and TRBJ2-2 gives the full variable domain: DTAVSQTPKYLVTQMGNDKSIKCEQNLGHDTMYWYKQDSKKFLKIMFSYNNKELIINETVPNRFSPKSPDKAHLNLHINSLELGDSAVYFCASSQELGLLGELFFGEGSRLTVL.

This clonotype was seen just once. This sequence joins TRBV7-2 and TRBJ2-1, with D unclear. Trimming cost V 0 bases and J 0 bases, with 9 bases left between them. The CDR3 covers 16 residues. CDR1 is SGHTA and CDR2 is FQGNSA in the germline V gene. CDR3 bases: TGTGCCAGCAGCTTAGCTTTGACAAGCTCCTACAATGAGCAGTTCTTC. It codes for CASSLALTSSYNEQFF. Drawing the rest from reference TRBV7-2 and TRBJ2-1, the complete variable domain is GAGVSQSPSNKVTEKGKDVELRCDPISGHTALYWYRQSLGQGLEFLIYFQGNSAPDKSGLPSDRFSAERTGGSVSTLTIQRTQQEDSAVYLCASSLALTSSYNEQFFGPGTRLTVL.

The rearrangement joins TRBV20-1 to TRBJ2-7; the match to TRBD1 covers 7 bases. Per germline, CDR1 DFQATT and CDR2 SNEGSKA (reference sequence). There are 13 residues in the CDR3. The V and J ends lost 6 bases and 2 bases, in that order; junction bases with no gene match: 7. CDR3 sequence (DNA): TGCAGTGCAGCCGGGACAGATCCCTACGAGCAGTACTTC. It is translated as CSAAGTDPYEQYF.

The rearrangement links TRBV20-1 to TRBJ2-3, with D possibly matching TRBD1 (7 bases). CDR3 size: 13 residues. The V end was cut by 5 bases, the J end by 6 bases, with 15 bases between. From germline, CDR1 is DFQATT and CDR2 SNEGSKA (reference sequence). The CDR3 DNA follows: TGCAGTGCTGCGTGGCCAGGGGGGGATACGCAGTATTTT. Protein: CSAAWPGGDTQYF.

This sequence joins TRBV29-1 and TRBJ2-7; 13 positions match TRBD2. This CDR3 is 15 amino acids long. Trimming removed 4 bases from V and 3 bases from J; junction bases left unmatched: 6. The germline V gene has CDR1 SQVTM and CDR2 ANQGSEA. In DNA, the CDR3 is TGCAGCGTTGTGGGGCGGACTAGCGGGAGCTACGAGCAGTACTTC. It is translated as CSVVGRTSGSYEQYF.

The V and J genes are TRBV30 and TRBJ1-1, with D possibly being TRBD1 (5 bases). There are 14 residues in the CDR3. Germline assignment: CDR1 GTSNPN and CDR2 SVGIG (reference sequence). V was clipped by 2 bases and J by 2 bases, with 12 bases between them. The CDR3 region is CAWSIGVGNTEAFF. CDR3 DNA sequence: TGTGCCTGGAGTATAGGGGTGGGTAACACTGAAGCTTTCTTT. The entire variable domain, with the rest obtained from reference TRBV30 and TRBJ1-1, is as follows: SQTIHQWPATLVQPVGSPLSLECTVEGTSNPNLYWYRQAAGRGLQLLFYSVGIGQISSEVPQNLSASRPQDRQFILSSKKLLLSDSGFYLCAWSIGVGNTEAFFGQGTRLTVV.

The chain has TRBV10-3 and TRBJ2-7, with TRBD1 matching over 10 bases. This CDR3 is 14 amino acids long. Trimming at V came to 5 bases and at J to 1 base, leaving 2 bases not matched to a gene. The V gene's germline CDR1 is ENHRY and CDR2 SYGVKD. The CDR3: CAISRQGASYEQYF. The CDR3, as DNA: TGTGCCATCAGTAGACAGGGGGCTTCCTACGAGCAGTACTTC.

The chain joins TRBV15 to TRBJ2-3; the match to TRBD1 covers 10 bases. Losses at the gene ends were 2 bases for V and 5 bases for J; bases not matched to a gene: 7. Germline V gene data show CDR1 as LNHNV and CDR2 as YYDKDF (reference sequence). The CDR3 covers 16 residues. The CDR3 is CATSRSGQGFIDTQYF. CDR3 sequence (DNA): TGTGCCACCAGCAGATCGGGACAGGGGTTTATAGATACGCAGTATTTT. Using reference TRBV15 and TRBJ2-3 for the parts outside the CDR3, the full variable domain is DAMVIQNPRYQVTQFGKPVTLSCSQTLNHNVMYWYQQKSSQAPKLLFHYYDKDFNNEADTPDNFQSRRPNTSFCFLDIRSPGLGDTAMYLCATSRSGQGFIDTQYFGPGTRLTVL.

The chain recombines TRBV29-1 with TRBJ2-6; D unclear. This CDR3 region has 15 residues. Germline-derived CDR1 and CDR2 are SQVTM and ANQGSEA. The V gene lost 4 bases and the J gene lost 4 bases, with 14 bases spanning the gap. The CDR3 DNA reads as TGCAGCGTTGTTAGTAAGGCTCCCGGGGCCAACGTCCTGACTTTC. Translated, it gives CSVVSKAPGANVLTF.

The rearrangement joins TRBV29-1 to TRBJ2-7; 7 bases fit TRBD1. V lost 7 bases and J lost 8; bases outside the gene matches: 20. CDR3 length: 15 amino acids. The germline V gene encodes CDR1 SQVTM and CDR2 ANQGSEA. This CDR3 reads CSGIYGTAPLGKQYF. CDR3 bases: TGCAGCGGTATTTACGGGACAGCGCCCCTCGGGAAGCAGTACTTC.

The J gene is TRBJ1-2, the V gene TRBV30; unclear D gene. This CDR3 contains 13 residues. V lost 0 bases to trimming and J lost 3 bases, with 8 bases between them. Germline values: CDR1 GTSNPN, CDR2 SVGIG (reference sequence). DNA for the CDR3: TGTGCCTGGAGTGTAAACAGCTACTATGGCTACACCTTC. Protein: CAWSVNSYYGYTF.

V is TRBV28 and J is TRBJ2-1; TRBD1 matches at 8 bases. Trimming removed 5 bases from V and 14 bases from J; junction bases left unmatched: 8. From germline, CDR1 is MDHEN and CDR2 SYDVKM. This CDR3 is 12 amino acids long. The CDR3 sequence: CASSIRQGYEFF. In DNA, the CDR3 is TGTGCCAGCAGTATTAGACAGGGGTACGAGTTCTTC.

V and J are TRBV29-1 and TRBJ2-5, with 16 bases that match TRBD2. The CDR3 has 22 residues. Germline V lookup: CDR1 SQVTM, CDR2 ANQGSEA. V dropped 6 bases and J dropped 4; count of bases not matched to a gene: 26. DNA for the CDR3: TGCAGCGTCGCCTCCCAGTTCTCTCCCCCGGGACTAGCGGGAGGGCCCCCAGAGACCCAGTACTTC. Amino acid sequence: CSVASQFSPPGLAGGPPETQYF. Based on the CDR3 plus reference TRBV29-1 and TRBJ2-5, the full variable domain is SAVISQKPSRDICQRGTSLTIQCQVDSQVTMMFWYRQQPGQSLTLIATANQGSEATYESGFVIDKFPISRPNLTFSTLTVSNMSPEDSSIYLCSVASQFSPPGLAGGPPETQYFGPGTRLLVL.

V gene TRBV5-6 combines with J gene TRBJ1-5; D gene ambiguous. Germline V gene sequence: CDR1 SGHDT, CDR2 YYEEEE. The CDR3 runs 14 residues. The V gene lost 0 bases and the J gene lost 5 bases, with 9 bases spanning the gap. As DNA, the CDR3 is TGTGCCAGCAGCTTGGTAGGGCAGGATCAGCCCCAGCATTTT. This translates into CASSLVGQDQPQHF.

The chain joins TRBV30 to TRBJ2-2, with TRBD2 as a possible D gene (6 bases). Trimming stripped 4 bases from V and 4 bases from J, with 13 bases between. The CDR3 has 14 residues. Germline CDR1 and CDR2: GTSNPN and SVGIG (reference sequence). In nucleotides, the CDR3 is TGTGCCTGGACCCAGCGGGCGGTCACCGGGGAGCTGTTTTTT. Protein: CAWTQRAVTGELFF. The complete variable domain, with remaining parts taken from reference TRBV30 and TRBJ2-2, reads SQTIHQWPATLVQPVGSPLSLECTVEGTSNPNLYWYRQAAGRGLQLLFYSVGIGQISSEVPQNLSASRPQDRQFILSSKKLLLSDSGFYLCAWTQRAVTGELFFGEGSRLTVL.

The chain employs TRBV12-3 or TRBV12-4 and TRBJ2-1; possible D gene TRBD1, 6 bases. The CDR3 totals 15 residues. V was clipped by 7 bases and J by 8 bases, with 21 bases between them. CDR3 DNA: TGTGCCAGCAAGTGGAACAGGGTTGTTGGAGATGAGCAGTTCTTC. It encodes CASKWNRVVGDEQFF.

The chain uses TRBV5-4 and TRBJ2-3; D uncertain. This CDR3 contains 16 residues. The V end was cut by 3 bases, the J end by 1 base, with 15 bases between. Germline assignment: CDR1 SGHNT and CDR2 YYREEE (reference sequence). The CDR3 nucleotides are TGTGCCAGCAGCTCCGGACGGAGCTTGGGCACAGATACGCAGTATTTT. Translating it yields CASSSGRSLGTDTQYF.

V usage is TRBV9 and J usage is TRBJ1-5; TRBD1 matches at 10 bases. J gave up 5 bases and V 3 bases, and 5 bases lay outside the gene matches. The CDR3 runs to 15 residues. Germline V gene lookup returns CDR1 SGDLS and CDR2 YYNGEE. CDR3 residues: CASSGGQGWHQPQHF. Written as DNA, the CDR3 is TGTGCCAGCAGCGGGGGACAGGGGTGGCATCAGCCCCAGCATTTT.

This rearrangement joins TRBV20-1 to TRBJ1-1; D remains unclear. V dropped 3 bases and J dropped 6 bases, with 17 bases sitting between them. CDR1 and CDR2 from the germline V gene are DFQATT and SNEGSKA (reference sequence). The CDR3 spans 14 residues. The CDR3 reads CSAREGMKFSEAFF. Written as DNA, the CDR3 is TGCAGTGCTAGGGAAGGGATGAAGTTCTCTGAAGCTTTCTTT.

This clonotype was observed a handful of times. The chain carries TRBV9 and TRBJ1-4; D gene uncertain. Looked up from germline, CDR1 is SGDLS and CDR2 is YYNGEE. The CDR3 spans 13 residues. V was clipped by 7 bases and J by 3 bases, with 10 bases between them. CDR3 loop: CASSGQPNEKLFF. DNA for the CDR3: TGTGCCAGCTCAGGTCAGCCTAATGAAAAACTGTTTTTT. Combining the CDR3 with reference TRBV9 and TRBJ1-4 gives the whole variable domain DSGVTQTPKHLITATGQRVTLRCSPRSGDLSVYWYQQSLDQGLQFLIQYYNGEERAKGNILERFSAQQFPDLHSELNLSSLELGDSALYFCASSGQPNEKLFFGSGTQLSVL.

The CDR3 nucleotides read TGCAGTGCTAGCGGTGGGATGAGGGAGCAAGAGACCCAGTACTTC. Encoded protein: CSASGGMREQETQYF. V is TRBV20-1 and J is TRBJ2-5; D might be TRBD2 (5 bases). Germline CDR1 is DFQATT and CDR2 is SNEGSKA (reference sequence). Trimming shortened V by 3 bases and J by 2 bases, and 16 bases separated the two germline ends. The CDR3 loop spans 15 amino acids.

V and J are TRBV5-1 and TRBJ2-1; 8 bases are a match to TRBD1. The CDR3 runs 14 residues. With 0 bases clipped from V and 5 bases from J, the junction kept 1 base outside the gene matches. The V gene's germline CDR1 is SGHRS and CDR2 YFSETQ. The CDR3 sequence is CASSLGTGNNEQFF. CDR3 nucleotides: TGCGCCAGCAGCTTGGGGACAGGGAACAATGAGCAGTTCTTC.

The count of this clonotype is one. The chain joins TRBV2 to TRBJ2-7; D remains ambiguous. V lost 2 bases, J lost 6 bases, and 8 bases lay in between. The CDR3 runs 12 residues. In germline, CDR1 is SNHLY, CDR2 FYNNEI. For the CDR3, the DNA is TGTGCCAGCAGTGAAACGTGGGGCGAGCAGTACTTC. Translation: CASSETWGEQYF.

This chain links TRBV3-1 with TRBJ2-1, with TRBD1 matching over 11 bases. The germline gives CDR1 LGHDT, CDR2 YNNKEL (reference sequence). There are 15 residues in the CDR3. V lost 1 base, J lost 8 bases, and 4 bases stayed unmatched. DNA of the CDR3: TGTGCCAGCAGCCAAGGGACAGGGGGCATACATGAGCAGTTCTTC. Translating it yields CASSQGTGGIHEQFF.

The V gene is TRBV29-1, the J gene TRBJ2-3; D is undetermined. Germline V gene lookup returns CDR1 SQVTM and CDR2 ANQGSEA. Trimming cost V 3 bases and J 11 bases, with 12 bases left between them. CDR3 size: 11 residues. CDR3 sequence reads: CSVDSPHGQYF. CDR3 DNA sequence: TGCAGCGTTGATAGCCCGCACGGGCAGTATTTT.